This note documents a single T cell receptor beta chain sequence. Patients of the Seattle cohort, enrolled during active infection, were followed longitudinally. The CDR3 length is 15 residues. The germline V gene encodes CDR1 SNHLY and CDR2 FYNNEI. V was clipped by 3 bases and J by 6 bases; unmatched bases: 3. In the original workflow: Amplification of reference gene primers provided the estimated nucleated cell counts. Only in-frame clones appear in the TCRdb table, and some are missing; sequencing was by immunoSEQ multiplex PCR. D and trimming were read from the DNA, whereas the V and J calls and clone size are those reported in that table. This repertoire shows about 200,000 clones, around 75% found once; its top ten account for over 5%. The data stem from a study of blood T cell repertoires in COVID-19. About the research overall: Acute and convalescent COVID-19 specimens originated in the United States, Italy and Spain. Sources were T cells, B-cell-depleted T cells, or PBMCs; the material itself was cDNA or gDNA.

This TCR derives from a woman aged 35 to 49 with COVID-19, enrolled during active disease. The sample comprised peripheral blood. This chain links TRBV2 with TRBJ2-1; 12 bases map to TRBD2. CDR3 DNA sequence: TGTGCCAGCAGTGAGGGGACTAGCGGGCTCAATGAGCAGTTCTTC. It translates to CASSEGTSGLNEQFF.